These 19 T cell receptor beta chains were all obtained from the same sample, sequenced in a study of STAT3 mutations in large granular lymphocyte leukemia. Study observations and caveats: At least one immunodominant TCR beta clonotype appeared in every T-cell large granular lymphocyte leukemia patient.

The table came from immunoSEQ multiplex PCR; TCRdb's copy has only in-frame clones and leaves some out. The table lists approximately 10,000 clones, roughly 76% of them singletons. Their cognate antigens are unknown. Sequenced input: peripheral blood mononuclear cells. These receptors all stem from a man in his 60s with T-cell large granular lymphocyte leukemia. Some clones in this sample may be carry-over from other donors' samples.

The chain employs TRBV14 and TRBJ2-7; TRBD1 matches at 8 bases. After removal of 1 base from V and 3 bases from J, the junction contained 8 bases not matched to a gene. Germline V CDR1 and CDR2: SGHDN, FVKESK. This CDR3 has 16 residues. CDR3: CASSQAWDRLGYEQYF. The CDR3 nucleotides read TGTGCCAGCAGCCAAGCCTGGGACAGGTTGGGCTACGAGCAGTACTTC.

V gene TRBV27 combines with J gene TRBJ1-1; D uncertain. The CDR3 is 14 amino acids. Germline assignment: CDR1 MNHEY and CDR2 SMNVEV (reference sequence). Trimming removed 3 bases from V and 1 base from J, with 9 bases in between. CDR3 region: CASSLTATNTEAFF. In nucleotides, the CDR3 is TGTGCCAGCAGTTTGACCGCAACGAACACTGAAGCTTTCTTT.

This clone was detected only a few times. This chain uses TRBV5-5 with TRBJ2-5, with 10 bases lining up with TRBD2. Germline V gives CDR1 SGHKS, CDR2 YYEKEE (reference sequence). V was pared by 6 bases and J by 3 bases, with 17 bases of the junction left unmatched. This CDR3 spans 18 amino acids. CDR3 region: CASTPSGQGLAREETQYF. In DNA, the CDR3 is TGTGCCAGCACTCCCTCGGGTCAGGGACTAGCGAGGGAAGAGACCCAGTACTTC.

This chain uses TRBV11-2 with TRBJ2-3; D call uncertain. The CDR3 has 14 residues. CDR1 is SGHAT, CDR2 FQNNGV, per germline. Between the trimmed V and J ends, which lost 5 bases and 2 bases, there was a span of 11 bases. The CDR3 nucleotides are TGTGCCAGCAGCCCAAGAATGGTCACAGATACGCAGTATTTT. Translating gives CASSPRMVTDTQYF.

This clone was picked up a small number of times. This CDR3 is CASSLAASGKQFF. CDR3 DNA: TGTGCCAGCAGCTTGGCCGCTAGCGGGAAGCAGTTCTTC. The chain joins TRBV5-6 to TRBJ2-1; 9 bases fit TRBD2. This CDR3 comprises 13 residues. The germline gives CDR1 SGHDT, CDR2 YYEEEE. V shed 0 bases, J shed 11 bases, and the junction held 3 bases outside the gene matches.

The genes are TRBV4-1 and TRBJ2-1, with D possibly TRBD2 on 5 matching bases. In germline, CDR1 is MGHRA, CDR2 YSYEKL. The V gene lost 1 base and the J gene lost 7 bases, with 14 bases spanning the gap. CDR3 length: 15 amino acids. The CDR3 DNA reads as TGCGCCAGCAGCCAAGGGCTAGCAAGGGAGAATGAGCAGTTCTTC. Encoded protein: CASSQGLARENEQFF.

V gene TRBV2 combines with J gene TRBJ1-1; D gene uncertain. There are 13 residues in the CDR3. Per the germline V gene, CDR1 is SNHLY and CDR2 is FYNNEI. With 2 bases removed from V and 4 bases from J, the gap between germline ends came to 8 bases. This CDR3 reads CASSETTFTEAFF. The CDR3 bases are TGTGCCAGCAGTGAAACGACCTTCACTGAAGCTTTCTTT.

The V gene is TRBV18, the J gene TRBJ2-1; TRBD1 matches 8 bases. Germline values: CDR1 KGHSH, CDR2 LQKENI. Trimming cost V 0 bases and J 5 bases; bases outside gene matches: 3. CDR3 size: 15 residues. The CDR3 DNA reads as TGTGCCAGCTCACCACCGAACAGGGGGGACAATGAGCAGTTCTTC. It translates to CASSPPNRGDNEQFF. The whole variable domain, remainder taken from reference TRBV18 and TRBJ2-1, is NAGVMQNPRHLVRRRGQEARLRCSPMKGHSHVYWYRQLPEEGLKFMVYLQKENIIDESGMPKERFSAEFPKEGPSILRIQQVVRGDSAAYFCASSPPNRGDNEQFFGPGTRLTVL.

CDR3 residues: CASSPRTDSYEQYF. The DNA for the CDR3 is TGTGCCAGCTCACCAAGGACAGACTCCTACGAGCAGTACTTC. The chain links TRBV18 to TRBJ2-7; D may be TRBD1 (6 bases). With 2 bases removed from V and 0 bases from J, the gap between germline ends came to 8 bases. The germline gives CDR1 KGHSH, CDR2 LQKENI. This CDR3 region has 14 residues.

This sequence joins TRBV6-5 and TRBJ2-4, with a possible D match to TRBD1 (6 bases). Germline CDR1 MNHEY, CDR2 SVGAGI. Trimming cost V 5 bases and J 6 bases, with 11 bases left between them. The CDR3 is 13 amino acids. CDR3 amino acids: CASSDGQLNIQYF. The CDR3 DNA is TGTGCCAGCAGTGACGGACAGCTAAACATTCAGTACTTC.

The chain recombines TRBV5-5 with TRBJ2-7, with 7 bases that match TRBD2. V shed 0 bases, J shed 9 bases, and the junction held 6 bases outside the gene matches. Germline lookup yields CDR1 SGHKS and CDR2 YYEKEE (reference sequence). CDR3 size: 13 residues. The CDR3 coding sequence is TGTGCCAGCAGCTTGGCCGGGGGGTTCGGGCAGTACTTC. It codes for CASSLAGGFGQYF.

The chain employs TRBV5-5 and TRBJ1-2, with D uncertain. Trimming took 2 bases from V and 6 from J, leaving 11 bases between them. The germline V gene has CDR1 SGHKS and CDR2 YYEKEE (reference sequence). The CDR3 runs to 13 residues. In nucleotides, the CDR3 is TGTGCCAGCAGCTTTCGACCAACTGATGGCTACACCTTC. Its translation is CASSFRPTDGYTF.

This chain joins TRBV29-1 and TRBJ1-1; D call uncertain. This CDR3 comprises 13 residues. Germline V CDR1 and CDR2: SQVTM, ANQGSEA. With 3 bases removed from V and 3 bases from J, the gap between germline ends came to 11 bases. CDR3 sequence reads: CSVDGLGYTEAFF. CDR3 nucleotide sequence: TGCAGCGTTGATGGGTTGGGGTACACTGAAGCTTTCTTT.

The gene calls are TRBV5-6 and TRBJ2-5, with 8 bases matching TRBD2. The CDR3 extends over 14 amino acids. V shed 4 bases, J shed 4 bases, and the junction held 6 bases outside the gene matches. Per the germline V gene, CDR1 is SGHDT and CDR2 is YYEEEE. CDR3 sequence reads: CASSPGLALETQYF. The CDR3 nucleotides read TGTGCCAGCAGCCCAGGACTAGCCTTAGAGACCCAGTACTTC.

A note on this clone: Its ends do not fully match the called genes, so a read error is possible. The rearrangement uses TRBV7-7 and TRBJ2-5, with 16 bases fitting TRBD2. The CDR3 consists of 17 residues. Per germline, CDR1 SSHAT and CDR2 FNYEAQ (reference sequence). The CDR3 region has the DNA TGTGCTAGCAGCTCGGGACTAGCGGGAGGGCCGGAGGAGACCCAGTACTTC. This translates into CASSSGLAGGPEETQYF.

The CDR3: CASSLTWPAALGQTNIQYF. DNA of the CDR3: TGTGCCAGCAGCCTAACCTGGCCCGCCGCCCTGGGACAGACAAACATTCAGTACTTC. The J gene is TRBJ2-4, the V gene TRBV28; TRBD1 agrees at 7 bases. The germline V gene has CDR1 MDHEN and CDR2 SYDVKM. This CDR3 comprises 19 residues. V was clipped by 6 bases and J by 6 bases; unmatched bases: 23.

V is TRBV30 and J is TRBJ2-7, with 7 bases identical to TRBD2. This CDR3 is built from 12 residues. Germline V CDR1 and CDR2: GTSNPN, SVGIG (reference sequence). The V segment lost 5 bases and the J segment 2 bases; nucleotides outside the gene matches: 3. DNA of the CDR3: TGTGCCTGGTCTAGCGGTACCTACGAGCAGTACTTC. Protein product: CAWSSGTYEQYF.

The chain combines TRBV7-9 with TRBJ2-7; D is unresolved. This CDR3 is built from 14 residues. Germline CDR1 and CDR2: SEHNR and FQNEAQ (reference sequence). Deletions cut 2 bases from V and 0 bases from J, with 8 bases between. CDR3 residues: CASSLTSPSYEQYF. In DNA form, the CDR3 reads TGTGCCAGCAGCTTAACTTCTCCCTCCTACGAGCAGTACTTC.

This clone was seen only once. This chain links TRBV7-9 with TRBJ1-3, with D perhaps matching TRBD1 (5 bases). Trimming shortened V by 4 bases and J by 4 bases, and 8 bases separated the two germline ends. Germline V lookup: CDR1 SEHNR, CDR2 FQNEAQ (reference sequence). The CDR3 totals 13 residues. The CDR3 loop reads CASSSQGGNTIYF. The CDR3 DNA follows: TGTGCCAGCAGCTCCCAGGGAGGAAACACCATATATTTT. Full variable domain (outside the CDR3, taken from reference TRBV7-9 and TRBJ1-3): DTGVSQNPRHKITKRGQNVTFRCDPISEHNRLYWYRQTLGQGPEFLTYFQNEAQLEKSRLLSDRFSAERPKGSFSTLEIQRTEQGDSAMYLCASSSQGGNTIYFGEGSWLTVV.